These T cell receptor beta chains were read from a single sample in a study of T-cell memory formation after mild COVID-19. TCRdb re-analysed the 5' RACE reads in MiXCR, keeping a single row per CDR3 protein. In the table there are roughly 620,000 distinct CDR3 sequences, 15% to 20% of which are singletons. The sample taken for sequencing was PBMCs or a T cell subset sorted from them (not recorded which). Receptors originate from an adult woman who had mild COVID-19 (a few samples of this study predate the infection). Cell type and time point are not known. CDR3s include the opening cysteine and the closing phenylalanine or tryptophan. D genes are given only for firm matches. Part of the rows lack a size; the others show once, few, many or a class for expanded clones.

>TRBV5-4|.|13|TRBJ2-7|.
TGTGCCAGCAGCTTCTGGGGTAGCCACGAGCAGTACTTC
CASSFWGSHEQYF
>TRBV12-3/TRBV12-4|TRBD2|17|TRBJ2-1|few
TGTGCCAGCATCTTGGGCTCCTTAGCGGGAGTAAGAGATGAGCAGTTCTTC
CASILGSLAGVRDEQFF
>TRBV6-2/TRBV6-3|TRBD2|16|TRBJ2-3|.
TGTGCCAGCAGTTACGGGGCTAGCGGGGGGGCCAGCACGCAGTATTTT
CASSYGASGGASTQYF
>TRBV4-1|TRBD1|18|TRBJ2-7|many
TGCGCCAGCAGCCAAGGTTTCGGTCGGACAGGGAGCTCCTACGAGCAGTACTTC
CASSQGFGRTGSSYEQYF
>TRBV7-2|TRBD2|16|TRBJ2-1|few
TGTGCCAGCAGCTTACCAGGAGGGAGGGCCAACAATGAGCAGTTCTTC
CASSLPGGRANNEQFF
>TRBV10-3|TRBD2|15|TRBJ2-7|.
TGTGCCATCAGTGAGGTCCAGCGGGGGGGGTACGAGCAGTACTTC
CAISEVQRGGYEQYF
>TRBV11-2|.|15|TRBJ2-1|.
TGTGCCAGCAGCTCGGGACCTGGGGAGTACAATGAGCAGTTCTTC
CASSSGPGEYNEQFF
>TRBV15|.|12|TRBJ2-5|few
TGTGCCACCAGCGGGGTTTGGGAGACCCAGTACTTC
CATSGVWETQYF
>TRBV6-5|TRBD2|14|TRBJ2-2|.
TGTGCCAGCAGTGAGGCGGGGGGAACCGGGGAGCTGTTTTTT
CASSEAGGTGELFF
>TRBV12-3/TRBV12-4|TRBD2|15|TRBJ2-5|few
TGTGCCAGCAGTTTTAGGCGGGAGGGCCCTGGGACCCAGTACTTC
CASSFRREGPGTQYF